The 9 T cell receptor beta chains below all came from one sample that was sequenced in a study of shared clonotypes between healthy human individuals. Here immunoSEQ multiplex PCR was the method, and the copy in TCRdb shows in-frame clones only, minus some. In the table there are hundreds of thousands of clones, about 96% of which are singletons. The sequenced material came from naive CD4+ T cells sorted from blood. Subset: CD45RA+ positively selected. The receptors were sampled from a woman aged 25-40 years in good health.

This clone was recorded once. V gene TRBV28 combines with J gene TRBJ1-5, with TRBD1 matching 9 bases. Trimming took 6 bases from V and 6 from J; bases not matched to a gene: 12. This CDR3 is 16 amino acids long. Germline CDR1 MDHEN, CDR2 SYDVKM. The CDR3 DNA is TGTGCCAGCAGGACGCCCACAGGGGGCGAAGGTCAGCCCCAGCATTTT. It translates to CASRTPTGGEGQPQHF.

J is TRBJ2-1 and V is TRBV30; D unclear. The CDR3 runs to 13 residues. V was trimmed by 0 bases and J by 9 bases, leaving 12 bases between them. CDR1 and CDR2 from the germline V gene are GTSNPN and SVGIG (reference sequence). The CDR3 DNA follows: TGTGCCTGGAGTGTAGAAATAGGTGGTGAGCAGTTCTTC. It specifies CAWSVEIGGEQFF. The variable domain in full, completed from reference TRBV30 and TRBJ2-1, reads SQTIHQWPATLVQPVGSPLSLECTVEGTSNPNLYWYRQAAGRGLQLLFYSVGIGQISSEVPQNLSASRPQDRQFILSSKKLLLSDSGFYLCAWSVEIGGEQFFGPGTRLTVL.

This chain uses TRBV4-1 with TRBJ1-1; no clear D gene. With 1 base removed from V and 3 bases from J, the gap between germline ends came to 12 bases. Germline values: CDR1 MGHRA, CDR2 YSYEKL. The CDR3 is 15 residues long. In nucleotides, the CDR3 is TGCGCCAGCAGCCAAGGTGAGGGTTTGGACACTGAAGCTTTCTTT. Translation: CASSQGEGLDTEAFF.

V gene TRBV7-3 combines with J gene TRBJ2-7; 7 bases fit TRBD1. Trimming cost V 5 bases and J 1 base; bases outside gene matches: 8. CDR3 size: 15 residues. Germline CDR1 and CDR2: SGHTA and FQGTGA. DNA of the CDR3: TGTGCCAGCAGCCCAGAGGGCAGGGGGTCCTACGAGCAGTACTTC. It codes for CASSPEGRGSYEQYF.

V and J are TRBV30 and TRBJ2-5; 10 bases align to TRBD2. The J call may be incorrect, as the DNA end agrees better with TRBJ2-7. The CDR3 contains 15 residues. Germline V gene data show CDR1 as GTSNPN and CDR2 as SVGIG (reference sequence). CDR3 sequence reads: CAWSGVLAGSYEQYF. CDR3 nucleotides: TGTGCCTGGAGCGGGGTACTAGCGGGATCCTACGAGCAGTACTTC.

The genes are TRBV11-2 and TRBJ1-1; D is ambiguous. Germline lookup yields CDR1 SGHAT and CDR2 FQNNGV. The CDR3 is 14 amino acids. Trimming stripped 4 bases from V and 8 bases from J, with 17 bases between. The CDR3 here is CASSYPGGWEEAFF. DNA for the CDR3: TGTGCCAGCAGCTACCCGGGAGGGTGGGAAGAAGCTTTCTTT.

The rearrangement uses TRBV6-5 and TRBJ2-7; D remains unclear. The CDR3 consists of 12 residues. V was pared by 7 bases and J by 1 base, with 8 bases between. Germline CDR1 is MNHEY and CDR2 is SVGAGI. CDR3: CASNTGSYEQYF. As DNA, the CDR3 is TGTGCCAGCAACACTGGATCCTACGAGCAGTACTTC.

The rearrangement uses TRBV5-8 and TRBJ2-4, with a tentative D call TRBD1 (5 bases). Germline V lookup: CDR1 SGHTS, CDR2 YDEGEE. Trimming left V 5 bases short and J 2 bases short, with 14 bases between. CDR3 length equals 15 residues. The CDR3 sequence is CASRQAAGSKNIQYF. The CDR3 bases are TGTGCCAGCAGACAGGCGGCCGGGTCCAAAAACATTCAGTACTTC. The variable domain in full, completed from reference TRBV5-8 and TRBJ2-4, reads EAGVTQSPTHLIKTRGQQATLRCSPISGHTSVYWYQQALGLGLQFLLWYDEGEERNRGNFPPRFSGRQFPNYSSELNVNALELEDSALYLCASRQAAGSKNIQYFGAGTRLSVL.

The gene calls are TRBV27 and TRBJ2-1; 8 nucleotides line up with TRBD2. This CDR3 is built from 13 residues. The junction had 6 bases not matched to a gene; V was cut back by 7 bases and J by 7 bases. Germline-derived CDR1 and CDR2 are MNHEY and SMNVEV (reference sequence). CDR3 amino acids: CASINGRGNEQFF. DNA for the CDR3: TGTGCCAGCATAAACGGGAGGGGAAATGAGCAGTTCTTC.